One and the same sample provided the 8 T cell receptor beta chains below, sequenced in a study of response to subunit inactivated influenza vaccine. TCRdb re-analysed the RT-PCR reads in MiXCR, keeping a single row per CDR3 protein. The table lists roughly 190,000 distinct CDR3 sequences, about an eighth of them singletons, with roughly 29% in the top ten. These sequences were also reported in another study, on T cells expressing NK-cell markers. As that report states: UMI-tagged 5'RACE template switching yielded the TCR beta cDNA.

The sample was CD8+ T cells sorted from PBMCs, taken 11 to 12 days after vaccination. These receptors all stem from a man in his fifties or sixties who received an inactivated influenza vaccine.

This clonotype was counted ten times or more. V gene TRBV5-1 combines with J gene TRBJ1-2, with D uncertain. The V end lost 0 bases, the J end lost 5 bases, and 8 bases lay between the germline ends. CDR3 length: 13 amino acids. CDR1 SGHRS and CDR2 YFSETQ come from the germline V gene. The CDR3 DNA follows: TGCGCCAGCAGCTTGGCGTCTGATTATGGCTACACCTTC. Encoded protein: CASSLASDYGYTF.

V and J are TRBV12-3 or TRBV12-4 and TRBJ2-3; D call uncertain. The V end lost 6 bases, the J end lost 2 bases, and 18 bases lay between the germline ends. The CDR3 consists of 16 residues. CDR3 bases: TGTGCCAGCAGCAAGGACGGAACCTTAGACACAGATACGCAGTATTTT. It is translated as CASSKDGTLDTDTQYF.

This clonotype was counted ten times or more. The CDR3 sequence is CSLSGLLSPITNEQFF. The CDR3 DNA reads TGCAGTCTCTCGGGACTCCTTTCACCAATTACCAATGAGCAGTTCTTC. This chain joins TRBV20-1 and TRBJ2-1; D may be TRBD2 (6 bases). The V gene's germline CDR1 is DFQATT and CDR2 SNEGSKA (reference sequence). V was clipped by 8 bases and J by 6 bases, with 26 bases between them. The CDR3 loop spans 16 amino acids.

The chain combines TRBV12-3 or TRBV12-4 with TRBJ2-7, with D tentatively TRBD1 (6 bases). V was trimmed by 4 bases and J by 5 bases, leaving 15 bases between them. This CDR3 spans 14 amino acids. The CDR3 here is CASSSTNRAHEQYF. DNA for the CDR3: TGTGCCAGCAGTTCCACTAACAGGGCCCACGAGCAGTACTTC.

This clonotype was counted at least ten times. V usage is TRBV5-1 and J usage is TRBJ1-4; D possibly corresponds to TRBD1 (6 bases). The V gene's germline CDR1 is SGHRS and CDR2 YFSETQ. Deletions cut 4 bases from V and 1 base from J, with 8 bases between. The CDR3 runs 14 residues. The DNA for the CDR3 is TGCGCCAGCAGCCTCAGGGGAACTAATGAAAAACTGTTTTTT. Translated, it gives CASSLRGTNEKLFF.

This clonotype was counted a few times. The chain has TRBV7-6 and TRBJ2-1, with 10 positions matching TRBD2. This CDR3 region has 20 residues. Trimming removed 2 bases from V and 7 bases from J; junction bases left unmatched: 20. CDR1 is SGHVS, CDR2 FNYEAQ, per germline. CDR3 nucleotides: TGTGCCAGCAGCTTACTCCCTAGCGGGAGCAGGGAGAATCTAGGTAATGAGCAGTTCTTC. Its translation is CASSLLPSGSRENLGNEQFF.

This clonotype showed up just a few times. The V and J genes are TRBV6-5 and TRBJ2-2; perhaps D is TRBD1 or TRBD2 (5 bases each). Germline V gene lookup returns CDR1 MNHEY and CDR2 SVGAGI. V lost 4 bases and J 2 bases, leaving 14 bases between the germline ends. The CDR3 runs 16 residues. The CDR3 protein is CASSSGAPTNTGELFF. Here the CDR3 DNA reads TGTGCCAGCAGTTCCGGGGCCCCCACTAACACCGGGGAGCTGTTTTTT.

The chain couples TRBV6-5 to TRBJ2-5; D remains ambiguous. V shed 2 bases and J shed 9 bases, with 13 bases lying between them. Germline V gene data show CDR1 as MNHEY and CDR2 as SVGAGI. This CDR3 region has 13 residues. The CDR3 DNA is TGTGCCAGCAGTTACGGCAGCCAGGCGGCCCAGTACTTC. It yields the protein CASSYGSQAAQYF.